These 27 T cell receptor beta chains originate from one sample sequenced in a study of CD8 T cells in Susac syndrome. RNA totalling about 0.5 to 1 ug underwent reverse transcription with random hexamers. MiXCR, run by TCRdb on the immunoSEQ multiplex PCR reads, gives a single entry per CDR3 protein. The data show about 400,000 distinct CDR3 sequences, with 75% to 90% seen just once and approximately 0.12% held by the top ten. Sequences were obtained from CD8+ T cells from PBMCs. These receptors all come from a human donor with multiple sclerosis.

The chain has TRBV20-1 and TRBJ2-1, with D possibly matching TRBD2 (6 bases). Trimming removed 0 bases at V and 8 bases at J, with 26 bases between. The germline V gene encodes CDR1 DFQATT and CDR2 SNEGSKA (reference sequence). The CDR3 length is 18 residues. This CDR3 reads CSARDRKKWDFPVHEQFF. The CDR3 coding sequence is TGCAGTGCTAGAGACCGAAAAAAATGGGACTTTCCGGTGCATGAGCAGTTCTTC.

A remark on this clonotype: Since the CDR3 does not end with the conserved phenylalanine or tryptophan, this likely comes from a read error. The rearrangement links TRBV29-1 to TRBJ2-1, with D possibly being TRBD2 (5 bases). Trimming shortened V by 4 bases and J by 6 bases, and 13 bases separated the two germline ends. The CDR3 sequence is 13 residues long. Germline V CDR1 and CDR2: SQVTM, ANQGSEA. The chain's CDR3 is CSVGVEGPNEQFV. Written as DNA, the CDR3 is TGCAGCGTTGGGGTAGAGGGTCCCAATGAGCAGTTCGTC.

This sequence joins TRBV29-1 and TRBJ2-7; D is unresolved. Germline CDR1 is SQVTM and CDR2 is ANQGSEA. The CDR3 extends over 11 amino acids. Trimming took off 6 bases at V and 4 bases at J, with 10 bases between the two ends. CDR3 loop: CSVGGGYEQYF. CDR3 coding DNA: TGCAGCGTGGGCGGTGGGTACGAGCAGTACTTC.

The genes are TRBV10-1 and TRBJ2-5, with no clear D. Germline lookup yields CDR1 WNHNN and CDR2 SYGVQD (reference sequence). The V end lost 0 bases, the J end lost 5 bases, and 7 bases lay between the germline ends. The length of the CDR3 is 13 residues. The CDR3 DNA is TGCGCCAGCAGTGAGTCCTTCCAGGAGACCCAGTACTTC. Its protein product is CASSESFQETQYF.

This clonotype appeared a single time. CDR3 coding DNA: TGTGCCAGGGAGGGGAACTATGGCTACACCTTC. It encodes CAREGNYGYTF. This chain uses TRBV6-5 with TRBJ1-2; D possibly corresponds to TRBD1 (5 bases). Trimming cost V 9 bases and J 2 bases, with 7 bases left between them. Per germline, CDR1 MNHEY and CDR2 SVGAGI. The CDR3 is 11 residues long.

CDR3 DNA sequence: TGTGCCAGCAGCCAGGGTTTGGATCAGCCCCAGCATTTT. As protein: CASSQGLDQPQHF. The chain recombines TRBV27 with TRBJ1-5; D perhaps matches TRBD1 (5 bases). The CDR3 length is 13 residues. From germline, CDR1 is MNHEY and CDR2 SMNVEV (reference sequence). The V gene lost 6 bases and the J gene lost 5 bases, with 11 bases spanning the gap.

The V gene is TRBV5-5, the J gene TRBJ2-1, with a tentative D call TRBD1 (6 bases). The germline V gene encodes CDR1 SGHKS and CDR2 YYEKEE (reference sequence). V was cut by 1 base and J by 8 bases, with 16 bases left in between. The CDR3 extends over 15 amino acids. CDR3: CASSLWSRGRDEQFF. In nucleotides, the CDR3 is TGTGCCAGCAGCTTGTGGTCCAGGGGCAGGGATGAGCAGTTCTTC.

The V gene is TRBV27, the J gene TRBJ2-1; no definite D call. Trimming took off 3 bases at V and 0 bases at J, with 12 bases between the two ends. Germline loops: CDR1 MNHEY, CDR2 SMNVEV (reference sequence). The CDR3 contains 16 residues. CDR3: CASSFSVGGSYNEQFF. The DNA of the CDR3 is TGTGCCAGCAGTTTCTCTGTTGGTGGCTCCTACAATGAGCAGTTCTTC.

The chain has TRBV19 and TRBJ1-2; D unclear. The germline V and J ends were trimmed by 3 bases and 4 bases, with 9 bases remaining between them. CDR3 length: 13 residues. The germline gives CDR1 LNHDA, CDR2 SQIVND (reference sequence). For the CDR3, the DNA is TGTGCCAGTAGTATGGACGGTTTCTATGGCTACACCTTC. Protein sequence: CASSMDGFYGYTF. The variable domain in full, completed from reference TRBV19 and TRBJ1-2, reads DGGITQSPKYLFRKEGQNVTLSCEQNLNHDAMYWYRQDPGQGLRLIYYSQIVNDFQKGDIAEGYSVSREKKESFPLTVTSAQKNPTAFYLCASSMDGFYGYTFGSGTRLTVV.

The chain links TRBV6-1 to TRBJ2-3; 11 bases fit TRBD2. The germline V gene encodes CDR1 MNHNS and CDR2 SASEGT. V dropped 3 bases and J dropped 5; count of bases not matched to a gene: 10. This CDR3 has 17 residues. In DNA form, the CDR3 reads TGTGCCAGCAGTGATTATGAACTAGCGGGGGTAGGAGATACGCAGTATTTT. Its protein product is CASSDYELAGVGDTQYF.

The genes are TRBV3-1 and TRBJ2-1, with 8 bases lining up with TRBD2. V lost 6 bases and J lost 6; bases outside the gene matches: 10. Germline V lookup: CDR1 LGHDT, CDR2 YNNKEL (reference sequence). The CDR3 is 15 amino acids. The CDR3: CASSPGAGGSNEQFF. The CDR3 DNA is TGTGCCAGCAGTCCAGGGGCGGGGGGTTCCAATGAGCAGTTCTTC.

This clonotype was picked up one time. V is TRBV7-9 and J is TRBJ2-6, with 10 bases lining up with TRBD1. In germline, CDR1 is SEHNR, CDR2 FQNEAQ (reference sequence). Germline trimming cut 3 bases from V and 3 bases from J; bases unmatched to any gene: 5. This CDR3 is 17 amino acids long. The chain's CDR3 is CASSFGTGVGGANVLTF. The CDR3 DNA follows: TGTGCCAGCAGCTTCGGGACAGGGGTCGGTGGGGCCAACGTCCTGACTTTC.

The chain carries TRBV29-1 and TRBJ2-1; no definite D call. Trimming cost V 0 bases and J 5 bases, with 11 bases left between them. The CDR3 is 14 residues long. Germline values: CDR1 SQVTM, CDR2 ANQGSEA. CDR3 in amino acids: CSVEDRLENNEQFF. The CDR3, as DNA: TGCAGCGTTGAAGATCGACTCGAAAACAATGAGCAGTTCTTC.

In its sample, this clonotype was seen once. In DNA, the CDR3 is TGTGCCAGTAGCTTCGGACAGGGGGTCGACGAGCAGTACTTC. Translation: CASSFGQGVDEQYF. The V gene is TRBV19, the J gene TRBJ2-7; 10 nucleotides align to TRBD1. Per germline, CDR1 LNHDA and CDR2 SQIVND (reference sequence). The CDR3 covers 14 residues. V shed 6 bases and J 5 bases; nucleotides not matched to a gene: 7.

V and J are TRBV6-5 and TRBJ1-1; D is possibly TRBD1 (5 bases). CDR3 length equals 16 residues. Trimming removed 3 bases at V and 1 base at J, with 15 bases between. Looked up from germline, CDR1 is MNHEY and CDR2 is SVGAGI. The CDR3, as DNA: TGTGCCAGCAGTTATTTCGCCAACAGGCCGAACACTGAAGCTTTCTTT. Its translation is CASSYFANRPNTEAFF.

The V and J genes are TRBV11-2 and TRBJ2-1, with D tentatively TRBD2 (5 bases). Germline CDR1 is SGHAT and CDR2 is FQNNGV. The germline V and J ends were trimmed by 5 bases and 4 bases, with 18 bases remaining between them. The CDR3 totals 16 residues. CDR3 in amino acids: CASSLKLVPPYNEQFF. The CDR3 DNA is TGTGCCAGCAGCCTGAAACTAGTCCCGCCATACAATGAGCAGTTCTTC. Variable domain in full (rest from reference TRBV11-2 and TRBJ2-1): EAGVAQSPRYKIIEKRQSVAFWCNPISGHATLYWYQQILGQGPKLLIQFQNNGVVDDSQLPKDRFSAERLKGVDSTLKIQPAKLEDSAVYLCASSLKLVPPYNEQFFGPGTRLTVL.

The chain has TRBV29-1 and TRBJ1-5, with 8 bases lining up with TRBD1. Germline CDR1 and CDR2: SQVTM and ANQGSEA. The CDR3 length is 13 residues. Unmatched junction bases numbered 7, after V lost 6 bases and J lost 6 bases. The CDR3 loop reads CSVQTGGGQPQHF. The CDR3 DNA reads as TGCAGCGTGCAAACAGGGGGGGGTCAGCCCCAGCATTTT.

This rearrangement joins TRBV11-2 to TRBJ2-7, with 7 positions matching TRBD1. Germline values: CDR1 SGHAT, CDR2 FQNNGV. The V segment lost 2 bases and the J segment 6 bases; nucleotides outside the gene matches: 7. The CDR3 extends over 14 amino acids. In nucleotides, the CDR3 is TGTGCCAGCAGCTTAAACAGGGGAACCCTCGAGCAGTACTTC. Protein product: CASSLNRGTLEQYF. Using reference TRBV11-2 and TRBJ2-7 for the parts outside the CDR3, the full variable domain is EAGVAQSPRYKIIEKRQSVAFWCNPISGHATLYWYQQILGQGPKLLIQFQNNGVVDDSQLPKDRFSAERLKGVDSTLKIQPAKLEDSAVYLCASSLNRGTLEQYFGPGTRLTVT.

The V call is TRBV7-9, the J call TRBJ2-3, with 8 nucleotides matching TRBD1. The CDR3 is made up of 16 amino acids. V shed 3 bases and J 3 bases; nucleotides not matched to a gene: 8. Germline CDR1 reads SEHNR; CDR2 reads FQNEAQ (reference sequence). The CDR3 loop reads CASSFFPRQGTDTQYF. The CDR3 nucleotides are TGTGCCAGCAGCTTCTTTCCGCGACAGGGGACAGATACGCAGTATTTT. Variable domain in full (rest from reference TRBV7-9 and TRBJ2-3): DTGVSQNPRHKITKRGQNVTFRCDPISEHNRLYWYRQTLGQGPEFLTYFQNEAQLEKSRLLSDRFSAERPKGSFSTLEIQRTEQGDSAMYLCASSFFPRQGTDTQYFGPGTRLTVL.

V and J are TRBV27 and TRBJ2-3; no firm D call. Germline loops: CDR1 MNHEY, CDR2 SMNVEV (reference sequence). Between the trimmed V and J ends, which lost 4 bases and 2 bases, there was a span of 16 bases. The CDR3 has 16 residues. CDR3 residues: CASSYLLDRDTDTQYF. CDR3 in DNA: TGTGCCAGCAGTTATTTATTAGACCGAGACACAGATACGCAGTATTTT.

This chain joins TRBV12-3 or TRBV12-4 and TRBJ2-5; D assignment may be TRBD1 or TRBD2 (5 bases each). Trimming shortened V by 6 bases and J by 7 bases, and 12 bases separated the two germline ends. This CDR3 has 12 amino acids. The CDR3: CASRGRDATQYF. In nucleotides, the CDR3 is TGTGCCAGCAGGGGCAGGGACGCGACCCAGTACTTC.

The V call is TRBV29-1, the J call TRBJ2-2; maybe TRBD1 (6 bases). CDR1 is SQVTM, CDR2 ANQGSEA, per germline. The CDR3 extends over 16 amino acids. Trimming removed 4 bases from V and 7 bases from J, with 22 bases in between. The CDR3 DNA reads as TGCAGCGTTGGCGGTCCACAGGGTGGGATTTACGGGGAGCTGTTTTTT. Its protein product is CSVGGPQGGIYGELFF.

This rearrangement joins TRBV6-5 to TRBJ1-2, with D possibly TRBD1 on 6 matching bases. V was cut by 5 bases and J by 3 bases, with 13 bases left in between. The CDR3 runs to 14 residues. The V gene's germline CDR1 is MNHEY and CDR2 SVGAGI. CDR3 DNA: TGTGCCAGCAGTCCCTCCGGGACACACTATGGCTACACCTTC. Translation: CASSPSGTHYGYTF.

This chain links TRBV4-1 with TRBJ1-3, with 9 bases matching TRBD1. Unmatched junction bases numbered 4, after V lost 5 bases and J lost 2 bases. The CDR3 runs to 15 residues. Germline loops: CDR1 MGHRA, CDR2 YSYEKL. The CDR3 region has the DNA TGCGCCAGCAGCAACAGACAGGGGGCTGGAAACACCATATATTTT. This translates into CASSNRQGAGNTIYF.

CDR3 DNA: TGCGCCAGCAGCCGAGGGGAAGGTGAGCAGTTCTTC. Amino acid sequence: CASSRGEGEQFF. The chain uses TRBV4-1 and TRBJ2-1; D tentatively reads TRBD1 or TRBD2 (5 bases each). In germline, CDR1 is MGHRA, CDR2 YSYEKL. This CDR3 has 12 residues. Trimming left V 4 bases short and J 9 bases short, with 10 bases between.

The chain combines TRBV4-2 with TRBJ2-7; TRBD2 agrees at 9 bases. V lost 1 base to trimming and J lost 5 bases; unmatched junction nucleotides: 0. This CDR3 spans 13 amino acids. Germline V lookup: CDR1 LGHNA, CDR2 YNFKEQ. The CDR3 sequence is CASSQGGGDEQYF. CDR3 bases: TGTGCCAGCAGCCAAGGCGGGGGGGACGAGCAGTACTTC.

The table lists this clonotype with a count of one. CDR3 sequence (DNA): TGTGCCAGCAGCCAAGATATCGGGGCTCCATACAATGAGCAGTTCTTC. Translation gives CASSQDIGAPYNEQFF. The chain couples TRBV3-1 to TRBJ2-1; D may be TRBD1 or TRBD2 (5 bases each). The CDR3 consists of 16 residues. V shed 0 bases and J shed 4 bases, with 13 bases lying between them. CDR1 LGHDT and CDR2 YNNKEL come from the germline V gene (reference sequence).